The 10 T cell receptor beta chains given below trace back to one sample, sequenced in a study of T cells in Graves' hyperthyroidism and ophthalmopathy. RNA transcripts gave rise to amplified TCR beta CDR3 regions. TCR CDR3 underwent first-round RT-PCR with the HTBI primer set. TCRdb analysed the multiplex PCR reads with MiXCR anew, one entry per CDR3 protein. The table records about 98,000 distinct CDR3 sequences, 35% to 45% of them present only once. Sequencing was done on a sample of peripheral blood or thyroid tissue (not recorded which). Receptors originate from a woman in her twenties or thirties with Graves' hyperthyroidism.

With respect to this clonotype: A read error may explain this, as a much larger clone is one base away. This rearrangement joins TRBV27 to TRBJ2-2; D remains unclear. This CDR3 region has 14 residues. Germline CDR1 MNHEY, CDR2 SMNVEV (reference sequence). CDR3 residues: CASTLLGPSGELFF. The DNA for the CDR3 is TGTGCCAGCACTTTATTGGGCCCCTCCGGGGAGCTGTTTTTT.

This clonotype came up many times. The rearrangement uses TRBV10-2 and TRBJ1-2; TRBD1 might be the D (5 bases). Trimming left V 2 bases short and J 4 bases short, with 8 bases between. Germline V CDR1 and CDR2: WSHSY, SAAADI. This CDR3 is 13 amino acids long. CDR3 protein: CASSEGQGYGYTF. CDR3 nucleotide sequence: TGCGCCAGCAGTGAGGGGCAGGGCTATGGCTACACCTTC.

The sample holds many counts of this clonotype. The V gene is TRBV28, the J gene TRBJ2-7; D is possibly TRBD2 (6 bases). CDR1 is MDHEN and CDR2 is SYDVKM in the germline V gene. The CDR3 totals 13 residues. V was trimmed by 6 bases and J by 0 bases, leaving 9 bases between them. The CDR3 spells CASSRGSSYEQYF. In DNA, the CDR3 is TGTGCCAGCAGCCGGGGGAGCTCCTACGAGCAGTACTTC. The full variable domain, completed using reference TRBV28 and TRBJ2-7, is DVKVTQSSRYLVKRTGEKVFLECVQDMDHENMFWYRQDPGLGLRLIYFSYDVKMKEKGDIPEGYSVSREKKERFSLILESASTNQTSMYLCASSRGSSYEQYFGPGTRLTVT.

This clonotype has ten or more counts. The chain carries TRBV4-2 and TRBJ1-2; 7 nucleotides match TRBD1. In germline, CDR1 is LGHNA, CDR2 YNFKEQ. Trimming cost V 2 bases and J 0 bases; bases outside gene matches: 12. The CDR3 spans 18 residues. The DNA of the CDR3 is TGTGCCAGCAGCCAATGGGGTAGACAGGGATCGTCTAACTATGGCTACACCTTC. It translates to CASSQWGRQGSSNYGYTF.

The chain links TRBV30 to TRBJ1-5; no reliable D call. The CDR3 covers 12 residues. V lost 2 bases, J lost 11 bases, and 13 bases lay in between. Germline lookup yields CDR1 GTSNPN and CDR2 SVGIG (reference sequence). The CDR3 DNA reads TGTGCCTGGAGTCCAGACCGGGAGGCCCAGCATTTT. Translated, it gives CAWSPDREAQHF.

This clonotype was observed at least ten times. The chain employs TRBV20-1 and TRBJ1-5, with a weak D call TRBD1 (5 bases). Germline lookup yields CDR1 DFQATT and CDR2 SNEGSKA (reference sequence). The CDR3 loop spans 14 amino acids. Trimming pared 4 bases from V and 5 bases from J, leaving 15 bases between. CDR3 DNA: TGCAGTGCTATTGCGGGACTGAGACATCAGCCCCAGCATTTT. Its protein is CSAIAGLRHQPQHF.

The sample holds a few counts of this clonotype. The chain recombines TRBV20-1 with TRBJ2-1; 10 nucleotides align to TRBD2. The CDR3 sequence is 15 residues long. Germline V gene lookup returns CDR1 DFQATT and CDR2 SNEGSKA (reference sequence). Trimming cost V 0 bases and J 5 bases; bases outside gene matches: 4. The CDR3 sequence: CSARDRTSGDNEQFF. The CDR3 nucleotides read TGCAGTGCTAGAGATCGGACTAGCGGAGACAATGAGCAGTTCTTC.

CDR3 DNA sequence: TGTGCCAGCAGCAGAGTAAGCTCTGGGGCCAACGTCCTGACTTTC. Encoded protein: CASSRVSSGANVLTF. The rearrangement links TRBV27 to TRBJ2-6; D gene uncertain. V gave up 6 bases and J gave up 0 bases, with 9 bases separating them. From germline, CDR1 is MNHEY and CDR2 SMNVEV (reference sequence). This CDR3 is 15 amino acids long.

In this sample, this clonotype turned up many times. CDR3 in DNA: TGTGCCAGCAGCTCTCTACGACAGGTCCAAGAGACCCAGTACTTC. Protein sequence: CASSSLRQVQETQYF. V gene TRBV13 combines with J gene TRBJ2-5; TRBD1 might be the D (6 bases). CDR1 PRHDT and CDR2 FYEKMQ come from the germline V gene (reference sequence). V lost 4 bases, J lost 1 base, and 13 bases lay in between. The CDR3 totals 15 residues.

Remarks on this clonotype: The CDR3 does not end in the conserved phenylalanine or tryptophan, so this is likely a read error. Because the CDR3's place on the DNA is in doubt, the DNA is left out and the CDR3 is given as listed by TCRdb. The CDR3: CASGLGRTAKTL. The chain uses TRBV7-2 and TRBJ1-1; the DNA was not used to check the table's D call, TRBD1. Germline-derived CDR1 and CDR2 are SGHTA and FQGNSA. The CDR3 spans 12 residues, counting both ends.